The 28 T cell receptor beta chains listed next were all sequenced from one sample in a study of shared clonotypes between healthy human individuals. TCRdb keeps only in-frame clones here, not all; method: immunoSEQ multiplex PCR. Here the sample spans a few hundred thousand clones, around 80% being singletons. The specimen sequenced was PBMCs. The receptor source for this set is a woman in her thirties or forties in good health. Some clones in this sample may be carry-over from other donors' samples.

The chain uses TRBV7-2 and TRBJ2-1; 12 bases agree with TRBD2. With 6 bases clipped from V and 8 bases from J, the junction kept 5 bases outside the gene matches. CDR1 is SGHTA, CDR2 FQGNSA, per germline. The CDR3 covers 14 residues. As DNA, the CDR3 is TGTGCCAGCAGAAGACTAGCGGGAGTCGATGAGCAGTTCTTC. It translates to CASRRLAGVDEQFF.

This clone came up many times. The CDR3 coding sequence is TGTGCCAGCAGCTTTGGAGGGGCGCGGCACGAGCAGTACTTC. Amino acids: CASSFGGARHEQYF. The rearrangement uses TRBV7-9 and TRBJ2-7, with D possibly being TRBD2 (6 bases). CDR1 is SEHNR and CDR2 is FQNEAQ in the germline V gene (reference sequence). The CDR3 spans 14 residues. The V end was cut by 3 bases, the J end by 5 bases, with 14 bases between.

The rearrangement joins TRBV30 to TRBJ1-1; D is unclear. Germline V CDR1 and CDR2: GTSNPN, SVGIG (reference sequence). Trimming shortened V by 0 bases and J by 1 base, and 6 bases separated the two germline ends. The CDR3 has 13 amino acids. The CDR3 sequence is CAWSVSPNTEAFF. In DNA form, the CDR3 reads TGTGCCTGGAGTGTTAGCCCGAACACTGAAGCTTTCTTT.

This chain links TRBV27 with TRBJ1-1, with D unclear. Germline V gene data show CDR1 as MNHEY and CDR2 as SMNVEV (reference sequence). The CDR3 runs to 14 residues. V was cut by 3 bases and J by 0 bases, with 8 bases left in between. The CDR3 bases are TGTGCCAGCAGTTTTTTGGGAATGAACACTGAAGCTTTCTTT. This gives the protein CASSFLGMNTEAFF.

This clone was recorded once. The chain links TRBV2 to TRBJ2-2, with TRBD1 matching 7 bases. The CDR3 length is 15 residues. After removal of 6 bases from V and 6 bases from J, the junction contained 10 bases not matched to a gene. Germline V gene data show CDR1 as SNHLY and CDR2 as FYNNEI. The CDR3 is CASRRDSGSAGELFF. For the CDR3, the DNA is TGTGCCAGCAGACGGGACAGTGGTTCCGCCGGGGAGCTGTTTTTT.

The V and J genes are TRBV7-2 and TRBJ2-5, with 14 bases fitting TRBD2. The length of the CDR3 is 15 residues. Germline V gene data show CDR1 as SGHTA and CDR2 as FQGNSA. The trim removed 5 bases at V and 4 bases at J, leaving 3 bases unmatched. Here the CDR3 reads CASSPGLAGVETQYF. In DNA form, the CDR3 reads TGTGCCAGCAGCCCGGGACTAGCGGGAGTAGAGACCCAGTACTTC.

The chain has TRBV9 and TRBJ1-5, with a possible D match to TRBD1 (6 bases). The ends were cut back, 0 bases at V and 3 bases at J, with 10 bases in the middle. Germline loops: CDR1 SGDLS, CDR2 YYNGEE. CDR3 length: 15 amino acids. The chain's CDR3 is CASSVAGVDNQPQHF. The CDR3 coding sequence is TGTGCCAGCAGCGTAGCAGGGGTTGACAATCAGCCCCAGCATTTT.

This chain links TRBV2 with TRBJ1-3; 9 bases agree with TRBD1. Unmatched junction bases numbered 4, after V lost 6 bases and J lost 1 base. CDR1 is SNHLY, CDR2 FYNNEI, per germline. The CDR3 consists of 15 residues. The CDR3 DNA reads as TGTGCCAGCAGCCCACAGGGGGCATCTGGAAACACCATATATTTT. It yields the protein CASSPQGASGNTIYF.

This clone was counted a few times. The rearrangement joins TRBV29-1 to TRBJ2-5; perhaps TRBD1 as D (6 bases). V was cut by 6 bases and J by 0 bases, with 8 bases left in between. This CDR3 region has 12 residues. Germline assignment: CDR1 SQVTM and CDR2 ANQGSEA. For the CDR3, the DNA is TGCAGCGTCGGACAGAACCAAGAGACCCAGTACTTC. This translates into CSVGQNQETQYF.

This rearrangement joins TRBV27 to TRBJ2-2, with a possible D match to TRBD1 (6 bases). From germline, CDR1 is MNHEY and CDR2 SMNVEV (reference sequence). The CDR3 runs 19 residues. Deletions cut 6 bases from V and 4 bases from J, with 27 bases between. The CDR3: CASRGTRLERVRATGELFF. The CDR3 DNA sequence: TGTGCCAGCAGGGGGACACGGTTAGAGCGAGTTAGGGCCACCGGGGAGCTGTTTTTT.

The chain couples TRBV15 to TRBJ1-5, with 9 bases aligning to TRBD1. Germline values: CDR1 LNHNV, CDR2 YYDKDF (reference sequence). The trim removed 4 bases at V and 6 bases at J, leaving 1 base unmatched. CDR3 length: 13 amino acids. CDR3 bases: TGTGCCACCAGCATGGACAGGGGTCAGCCCCAGCATTTT. This codes for CATSMDRGQPQHF.

This clone was seen a handful of times. The J gene is TRBJ2-7, the V gene TRBV18; 12 positions agree with TRBD2. The CDR3 runs to 16 residues. J was trimmed by 6 bases and V by 6 bases; bases with no gene match: 12. Germline-derived CDR1 and CDR2 are KGHSH and LQKENI. The CDR3 here is CASSPTFLAGGVEQYF. The CDR3 nucleotides read TGTGCCAGCTCCCCGACCTTCCTAGCGGGAGGGGTCGAGCAGTACTTC.

The CDR3 DNA is TGTGCCAGCAGGCAAGGGGTTCAGCAGTACTTC. This gives the protein CASRQGVQQYF. The chain employs TRBV6-5 and TRBJ2-5; possibly TRBD1 for D (5 bases). The V and J ends lost 6 bases and 11 bases respectively, with 13 bases between them. Looked up from germline, CDR1 is MNHEY and CDR2 is SVGAGI. The CDR3 consists of 11 residues.

J is TRBJ2-3 and V is TRBV13, with 8 nucleotides matching TRBD2. Germline V gives CDR1 PRHDT, CDR2 FYEKMQ (reference sequence). The J segment lost 6 bases and the V segment lost 9 bases, leaving 20 bases of the junction unmatched. The length of the CDR3 is 17 residues. Here the CDR3 reads CASPPSYRKREMDTQYF. The CDR3 coding sequence is TGTGCCAGTCCCCCTTCGTATCGGAAGCGGGAGATGGATACGCAGTATTTT.

The chain recombines TRBV5-1 with TRBJ1-1; 8 bases map to TRBD1. CDR1 and CDR2 from the germline V gene are SGHRS and YFSETQ. The trim removed 4 bases at V and 4 bases at J, leaving 6 bases unmatched. The CDR3 extends over 14 amino acids. DNA for the CDR3: TGCGCCAGCAGCCCGGACAGGGTAGGCACTGAAGCTTTCTTT. Its protein product is CASSPDRVGTEAFF.

This chain connects TRBV7-3 to TRBJ2-2; 8 bases match TRBD2. Germline-derived CDR1 and CDR2 are SGHTA and FQGTGA. After removal of 1 base from V and 6 bases from J, the junction contained 7 bases not matched to a gene. The CDR3 has 16 residues. The CDR3 DNA follows: TGTGCCAGCAGCTTAAAGAGCGGGAGAGCGCCCGGGGAGCTGTTTTTT. Its protein is CASSLKSGRAPGELFF.

This rearrangement joins TRBV5-1 to TRBJ2-7; perhaps TRBD2 as D (6 bases). V lost 3 bases to trimming and J lost 7 bases, with 17 bases between them. CDR3 length equals 14 residues. In germline, CDR1 is SGHRS, CDR2 YFSETQ. The CDR3 sequence: CASSWLLASGEQYF. The CDR3 coding sequence is TGCGCCAGCAGCTGGTTACTAGCTTCTGGGGAGCAGTACTTC.

As concerns this clone: This may come from a read error, since a much larger clone is one base off. This sequence joins TRBV5-1 and TRBJ1-2; the D gene is possibly TRBD1 (6 bases). The CDR3 consists of 17 residues. Trimming removed 3 bases from V and 7 bases from J, with 25 bases in between. Germline V gene lookup returns CDR1 SGHRS and CDR2 YFSETQ. Written as DNA, the CDR3 is TGCGCCAGCAGCTCGCCCCTTCAACAGGGAATTGGAAGTGGCTACACCTTC. Its translation: CASSSPLQQGIGSGYTF.

The V gene is TRBV7-2, the J gene TRBJ2-7, with TRBD1 matching over 10 bases. The CDR3 is made up of 14 amino acids. From germline, CDR1 is SGHTA and CDR2 FQGNSA. V lost 1 base and J lost 5; bases outside the gene matches: 2. CDR3 in amino acids: CASSLGQGANEQYF. The CDR3 DNA follows: TGTGCCAGCAGCTTAGGACAGGGGGCGAACGAGCAGTACTTC.

This chain links TRBV7-2 with TRBJ2-1, with D possibly called TRBD1 or TRBD2 (5 bases each). V was cut by 5 bases and J by 0 bases, with 11 bases left in between. The CDR3 loop spans 15 amino acids. The germline V gene encodes CDR1 SGHTA and CDR2 FQGNSA. The CDR3 coding sequence is TGTGCCAGCAGCCCCCGGGGACCCTCCTACAATGAGCAGTTCTTC. It codes for CASSPRGPSYNEQFF.

This sequence joins TRBV11-3 and TRBJ2-7; D not certain. CDR3 length: 14 amino acids. Germline loops: CDR1 SGHNT, CDR2 YENEEA. Trimming stripped 4 bases from V and 0 bases from J, with 10 bases between. The CDR3: CASSSGRSSYEQYF. The CDR3 DNA reads TGTGCCAGCAGCTCGGGCAGGAGCTCCTACGAGCAGTACTTC.

J is TRBJ2-7 and V is TRBV10-3, with 8 bases fitting TRBD1. Per germline, CDR1 ENHRY and CDR2 SYGVKD. V lost 10 bases to trimming and J lost 0 bases; unmatched junction nucleotides: 8. This CDR3 is built from 14 residues. This CDR3 is CATRLQGASYEQYF. For the CDR3, the DNA is TGTGCCACCAGACTCCAGGGGGCCTCCTACGAGCAGTACTTC.

This sequence joins TRBV19 and TRBJ1-2, with TRBD1 matching over 9 bases. With V trimmed by 6 bases and J by 5 bases, 7 bases remained unmatched. There are 14 residues in the CDR3. Per the germline V gene, CDR1 is LNHDA and CDR2 is SQIVND (reference sequence). CDR3 residues: CASSEQGAGYGYTF. The CDR3 nucleotides read TGTGCCAGTAGCGAACAGGGGGCAGGGTATGGCTACACCTTC.

About this clone: This sample includes further DNA sequences coding for the same CDR3. This chain joins TRBV27 and TRBJ2-1; 14 nucleotides align to TRBD2. CDR1 MNHEY and CDR2 SMNVEV come from the germline V gene (reference sequence). V lost 5 bases to trimming and J lost 6 bases; unmatched junction nucleotides: 3. The CDR3 sequence is 15 residues long. CDR3 nucleotides: TGTGCCAGCAGTCTCGGGACTAGCGGGAGCAATGAGCAGTTCTTC. Translating it yields CASSLGTSGSNEQFF.

This rearrangement joins TRBV14 to TRBJ2-3; D unresolved. Germline-derived CDR1 and CDR2 are SGHDN and FVKESK. V gave up 1 base and J gave up 7 bases, with 12 bases separating them. The CDR3 loop spans 14 amino acids. The CDR3 protein is CASSQGWSGYTQYF. CDR3 sequence (DNA): TGTGCCAGCAGCCAAGGTTGGTCGGGTTATACGCAGTATTTT.

The CDR3: CASSDSRRTDTQYF. Written as DNA, the CDR3 is TGTGCCAGCAGTGACTCGCGACGCACAGATACGCAGTATTTT. The chain has TRBV6-4 and TRBJ2-3; D remains unclear. Germline CDR1 and CDR2: MRHNA and SNTAGT. The CDR3 has 14 residues. The germline V and J ends were trimmed by 0 bases and 1 base, with 5 bases remaining between them.

A word on this clone: This probably arose from a read error, given a far larger clone one base away. The CDR3 spells CASSARSRSMDTEAFF. The CDR3 DNA sequence: TGTGCCAGTAGTGCGAGAAGCAGGAGCATGGACACTGAAGCTTTCTTT. The chain combines TRBV19 with TRBJ1-1, with no clear D. Trimming stripped 5 bases from V and 3 bases from J, with 19 bases between. This CDR3 is built from 16 residues. Germline CDR1 LNHDA, CDR2 SQIVND (reference sequence).

This sequence joins TRBV28 and TRBJ2-1, with TRBD2 as a possible D gene (5 bases). Germline-derived CDR1 and CDR2 are MDHEN and SYDVKM. The CDR3 spans 13 residues. V shed 6 bases and J shed 4 bases, with 10 bases lying between them. CDR3: CASRGSGYNEQFF. The CDR3 coding sequence is TGTGCCAGCAGGGGAAGCGGTTACAATGAGCAGTTCTTC.